The sequence of this T cell receptor beta chain was determined in a study of shared clonotypes between healthy human individuals. TCRdb's copy holds only in-frame clones and misses some; the assay was immunoSEQ multiplex PCR. Of about 490,000 clones detected, around 80% appear once; the ten largest clones hold around 12%. Comment on this clone: Its cognate antigen is unknown.

Study outcomes and limitations: It was only blood that was sampled, and tissue repertoires likely differ.

Donors were Caucasian adults residing in Nashville, Tennessee, USA. Trimming shortened V by 0 bases and J by 2 bases, and 8 bases separated the two germline ends. CDR3 length: 15 amino acids. Germline loops: CDR1 SEHNR, CDR2 FQNEAQ (reference sequence). The chain joins TRBV7-9 to TRBJ1-5, with no clear D. Sample: PBMCs. The receptor's source is a woman in her 40s in good health. Some clones in this sample may be carry-over from other donors' samples. CDR3 DNA sequence: TGTGCCAGCAGCTTAGCCCAAGGCGGCAATCAGCCCCAGCATTTT. As protein: CASSLAQGGNQPQHF.